The entry that follows covers one T cell receptor (beta chain) sequence. Every bit of the isolated RNA underwent reverse transcription, so sequencing read expressed TCRB transcripts. Using immunoSEQ multiplex PCR, the repertoire was profiled, and TCRdb retains in-frame clones only, with some absent. The data contain approximately 120,000 clones, 40% of them seen just once; the ten biggest clones take up roughly 0.064%. The CDR3 consists of 13 residues. V dropped 8 bases and J dropped 6 bases, with 15 bases sitting between them. Germline values: CDR1 MDHEN, CDR2 SYDVKM. The record originates from a study of beta chain features in type 1 diabetes. At the level of the study: Patients shared similar age, gender and cell yields with healthy donors.

Sample: stem cell memory CD4+ T cells from blood. This receptor was taken from a young woman in good health. This chain joins TRBV28 and TRBJ2-3; possibly TRBD2 for D (6 bases). The CDR3 region is CASGGYVRDTQYF. As DNA, the CDR3 is TGTGCCAGCGGGGGGTACGTTAGGGATACGCAGTATTTT. Variable domain in full (rest from reference TRBV28 and TRBJ2-3): DVKVTQSSRYLVKRTGEKVFLECVQDMDHENMFWYRQDPGLGLRLIYFSYDVKMKEKGDIPEGYSVSREKKERFSLILESASTNQTSMYLCASGGYVRDTQYFGPGTRLTVL.